This T cell receptor beta chain was profiled in a study of blood T cell repertoires in COVID-19. About the research overall: Acute and convalescent COVID-19 specimens originated in the United States, Italy and Spain. Sources were T cells, B-cell-depleted T cells, or PBMCs; the material itself was cDNA or gDNA.

This CDR3 is built from 14 residues. Germline V gives CDR1 KGHDR, CDR2 SFDVKD. The germline V and J ends were trimmed by 0 bases and 9 bases, with 11 bases remaining between them. Per the study methods: Estimated nucleated cell counts came from reference gene primer amplification. Measured with immunoSEQ multiplex PCR; TCRdb has only the in-frame clones, and not every one. The V and J calls and clone size were taken over from that table, and D and trimming were inferred from the DNA. The sample holds around 100,000 clones, 88% seen once. This chain uses TRBV24-1 with TRBJ2-1; D perhaps matches TRBD1 (5 bases). The receptor was isolated from a human donor in a cohort sampled during active COVID-19. Sequences were obtained from peripheral blood. The CDR3: CATSDLADNGEQFF. In DNA, the CDR3 is TGTGCCACCAGTGATTTGGCGGACAACGGTGAGCAGTTCTTC.